This T cell receptor beta chain was sequenced for a study of blood T cell repertoires in COVID-19. Whole-study context: Italy, Spain and the United States were the sources of the convalescent and acute COVID-19 samples. From T cells, B-cell-depleted T cells, or PBMCs came the material, which was cDNA or gDNA.

The CDR3 loop spans 14 amino acids. Germline V lookup: CDR1 LNHDA, CDR2 SQIVND (reference sequence). Trimming pared 1 base from V and 0 bases from J, leaving 6 bases between. Under the authors' procedure: Nucleated cell number was recorded as an estimate derived from reference gene primer amplification. Clones were sequenced by immunoSEQ multiplex PCR, and TCRdb holds only the in-frame ones, with some missing. V and J calls plus clone size are reproduced from that table; the DNA served to infer D and trimming. This sample has roughly 100,000 clones, with 84% found just once. This clonotype originated in a man in his 60s with acute or convalescent COVID-19. The sequenced sample was peripheral blood. The chain uses TRBV19 and TRBJ1-1; D not certain. The CDR3 nucleotides are TGTGCCAGTAGTATAGGGGCTTTGAACACTGAAGCTTTCTTT. Its translation: CASSIGALNTEAFF.